One sample yielded the 28 T cell receptor beta chains listed below, sequenced in a study of chemoradiotherapy in HPV16-positive cancers (dated by TCRdb to between 2020 and 2023). Library preparation employed the immunoSEQ multiplex PCR assay. TCRdb took over this immuneACCESS table, retaining in-frame rearrangements with V and J assigned. Such tables are incomplete; in checked studies, under half of the missing clones stem from an unresolved V gene, and the remainder is unexplained. This sample has around 17,000 clones in its table, and just under 90% of those were observed once. The top ten clones comprise more than 2% of the sample. Sequencing used blood, obtained from a patient who underwent chemoradiotherapy. The receptors originated from a human donor with HPV-associated anogenital cancer.

This chain connects TRBV30 to TRBJ1-1; D remains unclear. Trimming removed 3 bases at V and 1 base at J, with 9 bases between. Germline V gives CDR1 GTSNPN, CDR2 SVGIG (reference sequence). This CDR3 region has 13 residues. The CDR3 here is CAWSSTANTEAFF. CDR3 DNA sequence: TGTGCCTGGAGCTCGACCGCGAACACTGAAGCTTTCTTT.

The rearrangement links TRBV10-2 to TRBJ2-5; 9 bases line up with TRBD2. This CDR3 region has 14 residues. With V trimmed by 7 bases and J by 4 bases, 7 bases remained unmatched. The germline gives CDR1 WSHSY, CDR2 SAAADI. CDR3 bases: TGCGCCAGCATAGGGCGGGGGGGTTCAGAGACCCAGTACTTC. As protein: CASIGRGGSETQYF.

This chain uses TRBV19 with TRBJ1-2; 11 bases fit TRBD1. The CDR3 is made up of 16 amino acids. J lost 5 bases, V lost 5 bases, and 10 bases had no gene match. Germline CDR1 LNHDA, CDR2 SQIVND (reference sequence). The DNA of the CDR3 is TGTGCCAGTAGTCAACTAGGACAGGGGGCACTATATGGCTACACCTTC. Translated, it gives CASSQLGQGALYGYTF.

The chain combines TRBV6-1 with TRBJ1-2; D remains ambiguous. Trimming removed 0 bases from V and 0 bases from J, with 11 bases in between. Germline-derived CDR1 and CDR2 are MNHNS and SASEGT. CDR3 size: 16 residues. CDR3 sequence reads: CASSEAKGRTNYGYTF. DNA of the CDR3: TGTGCCAGCAGTGAAGCTAAAGGCAGGACTAACTATGGCTACACCTTC.

Note on this clone: Other DNA sequences of this sample code for an identical CDR3. The V gene is TRBV5-1, the J gene TRBJ1-2; no clear D gene. Germline CDR1 reads SGHRS; CDR2 reads YFSETQ. The germline V and J ends were trimmed by 0 bases and 0 bases, with 6 bases remaining between them. This CDR3 comprises 14 residues. The CDR3 DNA sequence: TGCGCCAGCAGCTTGGGGCAGCCTAACTATGGCTACACCTTC. Its translation is CASSLGQPNYGYTF.

The chain is built from TRBV5-4 and TRBJ2-2; possibly TRBD2 for D (5 bases). Between the trimmed V and J ends, which lost 2 bases and 7 bases, there was a span of 9 bases. Germline V gene lookup returns CDR1 SGHNT and CDR2 YYREEE (reference sequence). The CDR3 has 13 amino acids. CDR3 region: CASSLGGVGELFF. The CDR3 DNA is TGTGCCAGCAGCTTAGGAGGCGTCGGGGAGCTGTTTTTT.

In its sample, this clone was seen once. The chain has TRBV6-5 and TRBJ2-2; 7 nucleotides line up with TRBD2. The CDR3 is 16 residues long. J gave up 5 bases and V 3 bases, and 9 bases lay outside the gene matches. Germline CDR1 and CDR2: MNHEY and SVGAGI. The CDR3 DNA sequence: TGTGCCAGCAGTTATACCTCAAGCGGGGATACCGGGGAGCTGTTTTTT. This translates into CASSYTSSGDTGELFF.

The chain employs TRBV13 and TRBJ2-7; D may be TRBD1 (6 bases). V shed 3 bases and J shed 2 bases, with 11 bases lying between them. CDR3 length equals 14 residues. From germline, CDR1 is PRHDT and CDR2 FYEKMQ (reference sequence). The DNA of the CDR3 is TGTGCCAGCAGCTTCGGACAGCAGACCTACGAGCAGTACTTC. Encoded protein: CASSFGQQTYEQYF.

The J gene is TRBJ1-1, the V gene TRBV5-3, with D perhaps TRBD1 (5 bases). TRBV5-3 is recorded as an ORF, its role being uncertain. V lost 4 bases and J lost 3, with 13 bases in between. The CDR3 is 14 amino acids. The CDR3 bases are TGTGCCAGAAGCATCCCGTGCAGGGACACTGAAGCTTTCTTT. This gives the protein CARSIPCRDTEAFF.

CDR3 in DNA: TGTGCCTGGAGTGTACAGGGGTATGGCTACACCTTC. Translated: CAWSVQGYGYTF. This rearrangement joins TRBV30 to TRBJ1-2, with TRBD1 identical over 7 bases. The CDR3 runs 12 residues. The J segment lost 5 bases and the V segment lost 0 bases, leaving 0 bases of the junction unmatched. Germline CDR1 is GTSNPN and CDR2 is SVGIG (reference sequence).

The chain links TRBV25-1 to TRBJ2-3; tentatively, D is TRBD2 (6 bases). The CDR3 totals 14 residues. Germline V lookup: CDR1 MGHDK, CDR2 SYGVNS. V was clipped by 4 bases and J by 5 bases, with 13 bases between them. The CDR3 is CASSGGRGIDTQYF. For the CDR3, the DNA is TGTGCCAGCAGTGGGGGTCGGGGGATAGATACGCAGTATTTT.

The chain combines TRBV13 with TRBJ2-7; a possible D gene is TRBD1 (6 bases). The CDR3 totals 16 residues. Trimming left V 0 bases short and J 2 bases short, with 14 bases between. Germline assignment: CDR1 PRHDT and CDR2 FYEKMQ (reference sequence). CDR3 region: CASSLGTGRATYEQYF. The CDR3 nucleotides read TGTGCCAGCAGCTTAGGGACAGGACGCGCCACCTACGAGCAGTACTTC.

The chain combines TRBV6-1 with TRBJ2-3; 7 positions match TRBD1. CDR3 size: 13 residues. Per the germline V gene, CDR1 is MNHNS and CDR2 is SASEGT. The V gene end was trimmed by 7 bases and the J gene end by 4 bases; junction bases not matched to a gene: 5. CDR3 coding DNA: TGTGCCAGCAACAGGGGTGGTCCAGATACGCAGTATTTT. Residues: CASNRGGPDTQYF.

The chain links TRBV19 to TRBJ1-2; D remains unclear. The length of the CDR3 is 16 residues. The germline V gene encodes CDR1 LNHDA and CDR2 SQIVND (reference sequence). With 3 bases removed from V and 3 bases from J, the gap between germline ends came to 17 bases. The CDR3 DNA is TGTGCCAGTAGTATCGTCGACACAGCCTCCCACTATGGCTACACCTTC. Amino acid sequence: CASSIVDTASHYGYTF.

This rearrangement joins TRBV7-9 to TRBJ1-4; D may be TRBD1 (6 bases). Germline CDR1 SEHNR, CDR2 FQNEAQ (reference sequence). Trimming shortened V by 6 bases and J by 5 bases, and 16 bases separated the two germline ends. The CDR3 extends over 15 amino acids. The chain's CDR3 is CASRSRRDINEKLFF. The CDR3 nucleotides read TGTGCCAGCAGATCCAGACGGGACATAAATGAAAAACTGTTTTTT.

The chain couples TRBV4-2 to TRBJ2-5; 7 bases match TRBD2. Germline V gives CDR1 LGHNA, CDR2 YNFKEQ. V shed 2 bases and J 4 bases; nucleotides not matched to a gene: 13. The CDR3 loop spans 17 amino acids. The CDR3 is CASSQIPIIGGGETQYF. The DNA for the CDR3 is TGTGCCAGCAGCCAAATCCCGATCATTGGGGGGGGAGAGACCCAGTACTTC.

V usage is TRBV10-3 and J usage is TRBJ1-5, with D unclear. This CDR3 contains 15 residues. V was pared by 0 bases and J by 5 bases, with 11 bases between. Germline assignment: CDR1 ENHRY and CDR2 SYGVKD. The CDR3 reads CAISESRQLDQPQHF. In DNA, the CDR3 is TGTGCCATCAGTGAGTCGCGGCAGCTAGATCAGCCCCAGCATTTT.

This chain links TRBV6-5 with TRBJ2-6; 8 bases map to TRBD1. Germline CDR1 and CDR2: MNHEY and SVGAGI. CDR3 length: 15 amino acids. V dropped 6 bases and J dropped 4; count of bases not matched to a gene: 5. The CDR3 here is CASREQGVGANVLTF. The CDR3 DNA follows: TGTGCCAGCAGGGAACAGGGGGTCGGGGCCAACGTCCTGACTTTC.

This rearrangement joins TRBV2 to TRBJ2-3; TRBD2 matches 9 bases. The V gene's germline CDR1 is SNHLY and CDR2 FYNNEI. Trimming cost V 5 bases and J 5 bases; bases outside gene matches: 8. The CDR3 contains 15 residues. CDR3 amino acids: CASSRRAGGLDTQYF. The DNA for the CDR3 is TGTGCCAGCAGTCGAAGGGCGGGAGGGTTAGATACGCAGTATTTT.

For the CDR3, the DNA is TGTGCCAGTGGGGGGGACGATGGCTACACCTTC. It encodes CASGGDDGYTF. V usage is TRBV28 and J usage is TRBJ1-2, with D maybe TRBD1 (5 bases). This CDR3 has 11 residues. Trimming left V 9 bases short and J 6 bases short, with 11 bases between. Germline V gene lookup returns CDR1 MDHEN and CDR2 SYDVKM.

This clone occurred once. The rearrangement uses TRBV27 and TRBJ2-7, with D possibly matching TRBD2 (5 bases). Germline CDR1 and CDR2: MNHEY and SMNVEV (reference sequence). The V end lost 2 bases, the J end lost 2 bases, and 13 bases lay between the germline ends. The CDR3 has 15 residues. The CDR3: CASSLVYGLPYEQYF. The CDR3 coding sequence is TGTGCCAGCAGTTTAGTTTACGGACTTCCCTACGAGCAGTACTTC.

This chain connects TRBV28 to TRBJ1-5; 10 nucleotides match TRBD1. CDR1 is MDHEN, CDR2 SYDVKM, per germline. Trimming removed 2 bases from V and 4 bases from J; junction bases left unmatched: 2. This CDR3 is 15 amino acids long. CDR3 in amino acids: CASSLGTGVNQPQHF. The CDR3 DNA reads as TGTGCCAGCAGTTTAGGGACAGGGGTGAATCAGCCCCAGCATTTT.

The V call is TRBV19, the J call TRBJ2-2; no firm D call. The CDR3 sequence is 16 residues long. V was clipped by 7 bases and J by 4 bases, with 19 bases between them. Germline CDR1 reads LNHDA; CDR2 reads SQIVND (reference sequence). CDR3 region: CASTFYLMGSTGELFF. The CDR3 DNA reads TGTGCCAGTACCTTCTACTTGATGGGAAGCACCGGGGAGCTGTTTTTT. The complete variable domain, with remaining parts taken from reference TRBV19 and TRBJ2-2, reads DGGITQSPKYLFRKEGQNVTLSCEQNLNHDAMYWYRQDPGQGLRLIYYSQIVNDFQKGDIAEGYSVSREKKESFPLTVTSAQKNPTAFYLCASTFYLMGSTGELFFGEGSRLTVL.

The chain joins TRBV9 to TRBJ2-7; 9 nucleotides match TRBD2. The CDR3 has 15 amino acids. The V gene's germline CDR1 is SGDLS and CDR2 YYNGEE. Trimming cost V 3 bases and J 2 bases; bases outside gene matches: 6. The CDR3 DNA sequence: TGTGCCAGCAGCGGGGGGGCTAGCGGGACCTACGAGCAGTACTTC. Residues: CASSGGASGTYEQYF.

This chain connects TRBV28 to TRBJ2-7, with TRBD1 identical over 7 bases. The CDR3 is made up of 16 amino acids. The V and J ends lost 5 bases and 5 bases, in that order; junction bases with no gene match: 15. Germline CDR1 MDHEN, CDR2 SYDVKM. The CDR3 coding sequence is TGTGCCAGCAGTCCAAGCCCGACAGGGATATTCCACGAGCAGTACTTC. This encodes CASSPSPTGIFHEQYF.

The chain recombines TRBV19 with TRBJ2-3; D is perhaps TRBD1 (5 bases). The V and J ends lost 2 bases and 6 bases respectively, with 9 bases between them. In germline, CDR1 is LNHDA, CDR2 SQIVND (reference sequence). The CDR3 has 13 residues. CDR3 in DNA: TGTGCCAGTAGTATAACCGCAGGGGATACGCAGTATTTT. It specifies CASSITAGDTQYF.

The rearrangement joins TRBV9 to TRBJ1-4; no reliable D call. The CDR3 length is 14 residues. Trimming took off 2 bases at V and 0 bases at J, with 5 bases between the two ends. Germline CDR1 SGDLS, CDR2 YYNGEE. The DNA of the CDR3 is TGTGCCAGCAGCGTGTGGGCAACTAATGAAAAACTGTTTTTT. Its translation is CASSVWATNEKLFF. Filled out from reference TRBV9 and TRBJ1-4, the complete variable domain reads DSGVTQTPKHLITATGQRVTLRCSPRSGDLSVYWYQQSLDQGLQFLIQYYNGEERAKGNILERFSAQQFPDLHSELNLSSLELGDSALYFCASSVWATNEKLFFGSGTQLSVL.

The chain employs TRBV6-6 and TRBJ1-5, with D hard to call. The length of the CDR3 is 16 residues. The germline V gene encodes CDR1 MNHNY and CDR2 SVGAGI (reference sequence). Trimming left V 6 bases short and J 1 base short, with 16 bases between. The CDR3 is CASSYRREGSNQPQHF. The CDR3 DNA reads as TGTGCCAGCAGCTACCGGAGGGAGGGAAGCAATCAGCCCCAGCATTTT.